The 16 T cell receptor beta chains below were found in one sample sequenced in a study of post-analysis software for immune sequencing data. These receptors have no known antigen. Study outcomes and limitations: Five or six TRBV segments, TRBV5-6, TRBV5-1 and TRBV20-1 among them, were found more frequent in patients than controls.

The library was made from cDNA and included unique molecular identifiers. TCRdb redid the calling of the PCR reads with MiXCR, one entry per CDR3 protein. The sample records hundreds of thousands of distinct CDR3 sequences, around 60% being singletons. Source material: blood. The source of these receptors is a girl between 2 and 10 years old with multiple sclerosis.

In its sample, this clonotype was seen a few times. J is TRBJ2-3 and V is TRBV10-3; the D gene is possibly TRBD1 (6 bases). Trimming stripped 6 bases from V and 6 bases from J, with 16 bases between. CDR3 length equals 14 residues. Germline V gene sequence: CDR1 ENHRY, CDR2 SYGVKD. CDR3 sequence reads: CAISSGTQIDTQYF. In nucleotides, the CDR3 is TGTGCCATCAGCTCCGGGACACAAATTGATACGCAGTATTTT.

Here the CDR3 DNA reads TGTGCCAGCTCCGAGGGGCTAAGTGAGAGCAATCAGCCCCAGCATTTT. It translates to CASSEGLSESNQPQHF. This rearrangement joins TRBV27 to TRBJ1-5, with D maybe TRBD1 (5 bases). Trimming removed 8 bases at V and 1 base at J, with 18 bases between. In germline, CDR1 is MNHEY, CDR2 SMNVEV (reference sequence). The length of the CDR3 is 16 residues.

The chain recombines TRBV6-5 with TRBJ1-5, with D hard to call. V lost 6 bases to trimming and J lost 5 bases, with 14 bases between them. Germline loops: CDR1 MNHEY, CDR2 SVGAGI. This CDR3 contains 14 residues. The CDR3 here is CASSPRARDQPQHF. The CDR3 nucleotides read TGTGCCAGCAGCCCCCGGGCCCGAGATCAGCCCCAGCATTTT.

This clonotype has just one count. The chain links TRBV3-1 to TRBJ1-5, with TRBD1 as a possible D gene (6 bases). V dropped 4 bases and J dropped 4 bases, with 17 bases sitting between them. The CDR3 spans 16 residues. Germline assignment: CDR1 LGHDT and CDR2 YNNKEL (reference sequence). CDR3 sequence reads: CASSLDSGVGNQPQHF. The CDR3 DNA follows: TGTGCCAGCAGCCTCGACTCAGGGGTAGGAAATCAGCCCCAGCATTTT.

The chain couples TRBV7-2 to TRBJ2-1, with 13 bases identical to TRBD2. This CDR3 comprises 14 residues. V lost 6 bases and J lost 6; bases outside the gene matches: 2. Germline CDR1 is SGHTA and CDR2 is FQGNSA. Here the CDR3 DNA reads TGTGCCAGCAGGACTAGCGGGGGGCCCAATGAGCAGTTCTTC. Its protein product is CASRTSGGPNEQFF.

This clonotype was seen at least ten times. V gene TRBV6-4 combines with J gene TRBJ2-1; 8 nucleotides line up with TRBD2. Germline V gene lookup returns CDR1 MRHNA and CDR2 SNTAGT. The CDR3 runs to 15 residues. After removal of 3 bases from V and 1 base from J, the junction contained 2 bases not matched to a gene. CDR3 bases: TGTGCCAGCAGTGATACGGGAGGGTCCTACAATGAGCAGTTCTTC. Translation: CASSDTGGSYNEQFF.

This chain uses TRBV29-1 with TRBJ1-2, with D unclear. The CDR3 is 12 amino acids. CDR1 is SQVTM, CDR2 ANQGSEA, per germline. The V and J ends lost 4 bases and 2 bases respectively, with 8 bases between them. The CDR3 sequence is CSVAKENYGYTF. The CDR3 DNA follows: TGCAGCGTTGCGAAGGAAAACTATGGCTACACCTTC.

In the case of this clonotype: One junction end disagrees with the germline gene, perhaps due to a read error. The chain links TRBV7-9 to TRBJ1-2; 9 bases match TRBD1. Germline CDR1 reads SEHNR; CDR2 reads FQNEAQ (reference sequence). This CDR3 comprises 15 residues. CDR3 nucleotides: TGTGCCAGCAGCTTGACAGGGGGGACGAACTATGACTACACCTTC. The encoded protein is CASSLTGGTNYDYTF.

The genes are TRBV28 and TRBJ2-1; either TRBD1 or TRBD2 may supply D (5 bases each). Germline V gives CDR1 MDHEN, CDR2 SYDVKM. Trimming stripped 7 bases from V and 4 bases from J, with 11 bases between. The CDR3 extends over 13 amino acids. This CDR3 reads CASTRGYYNEQFF. The CDR3 DNA reads as TGTGCCAGCACGAGGGGATATTACAATGAGCAGTTCTTC.

The chain combines TRBV5-1 with TRBJ2-5; 7 bases align to TRBD2. Trimming cost V 2 bases and J 4 bases; bases outside gene matches: 5. Germline CDR1 reads SGHRS; CDR2 reads YFSETQ. The CDR3 runs to 14 residues. CDR3 coding DNA: TGCGCCAGCAGCTTAAGCGGGACCACAGAGACCCAGTACTTC. Translating it yields CASSLSGTTETQYF.

This clonotype was seen a handful of times. The chain uses TRBV20-1 and TRBJ2-4; the D call may be TRBD1 or TRBD2 (5 bases each). Germline CDR1 DFQATT, CDR2 SNEGSKA (reference sequence). The CDR3 consists of 15 residues. The V end was cut by 4 bases, the J end by 1 base, with 14 bases between. DNA for the CDR3: TGCAGTGCTACAGCAGGGCCGGGGGCCAAAAACATTCAGTACTTC. This translates into CSATAGPGAKNIQYF.

CDR3 DNA: TGCAGCGTTGACCATAGCGGGAACTCCTACGAGCAGTACTTC. Its protein product is CSVDHSGNSYEQYF. This chain connects TRBV29-1 to TRBJ2-7, with 8 bases aligning to TRBD2. CDR3 length equals 14 residues. Germline CDR1 SQVTM, CDR2 ANQGSEA. V gave up 3 bases and J gave up 0 bases; unmatched junction bases: 4.

This clonotype was picked up a small number of times. The chain has TRBV9 and TRBJ2-1; 11 positions agree with TRBD2. CDR1 SGDLS and CDR2 YYNGEE come from the germline V gene. The J segment lost 10 bases and the V segment lost 0 bases, leaving 12 bases of the junction unmatched. The CDR3 is 17 residues long. The CDR3 spells CASSVVGLAGGPAEQFF. The CDR3 bases are TGTGCCAGCAGCGTAGTTGGGCTAGCGGGAGGACCGGCGGAGCAGTTCTTC.

CDR3 sequence: CASSDVNRVPSETQYF. CDR3 sequence (DNA): TGTGCCAGCAGCGACGTAAACAGGGTTCCATCCGAGACCCAGTACTTC. J is TRBJ2-5 and V is TRBV5-4; maybe TRBD1 (6 bases). Germline CDR1 reads SGHNT; CDR2 reads YYREEE (reference sequence). V lost 4 bases and J lost 5, with 21 bases in between. This CDR3 has 16 amino acids.

The CDR3 protein is CATSVWRGARETQYF. DNA for the CDR3: TGTGCCACCAGTGTCTGGCGGGGGGCTCGGGAGACCCAGTACTTC. The V call is TRBV24-1, the J call TRBJ2-5; 8 nucleotides agree with TRBD2. CDR1 is KGHDR, CDR2 SFDVKD, per germline. CDR3 length: 15 residues. V was pared by 5 bases and J by 5 bases, with 9 bases of the junction left unmatched.

This chain joins TRBV29-1 and TRBJ2-5; 9 bases map to TRBD2. The germline CDR1 and CDR2 sequences are SQVTM and ANQGSEA. Losses at the gene ends were 6 bases for V and 2 bases for J; bases not matched to a gene: 4. The CDR3 totals 13 residues. CDR3 bases: TGCAGCGTGGCGACTAGCGGACAAGAGACCCAGTACTTC. It is translated as CSVATSGQETQYF.